This T cell receptor (beta chain) comes out of a study of T cell responses to AZD1222 COVID-19 vaccine. General observations from the study: Targets within unmutated variant regions were reportedly found for nearly half of spike-specific TCRs. Most donors were white British and more were female, and clonal diversity was possibly underestimated. The CD4 TCRs associated with vaccination extended across spike and predominated at 160-218 and 743-854. It was only a handful of AZD1222 recipients who were seropositive at baseline.

V was pared by 0 bases and J by 0 bases, with 9 bases between. Germline-derived CDR1 and CDR2 are SGHTA and FQGNSA. The length of the CDR3 is 16 residues. This clone was seen a single time. Its antigen remains unidentified. Profiling relied on immunoSEQ multiplex PCR, and the TCRdb table lists in-frame clones only, not all of them. The sample carries roughly 120,000 clones, 88% recorded once. This TCR was recovered from an adult in good health. The V call is TRBV7-2, the J call TRBJ1-3; D is possibly TRBD1 (6 bases). The sample in question was peripheral blood, obtained on day 0 of MenACWY control vaccination. This CDR3 is CASSLAGGNSGNTIYF. CDR3 nucleotide sequence: TGTGCCAGCAGCTTAGCGGGGGGCAACTCTGGAAACACCATATATTTT.